The rows below give T cell receptor beta chains drawn from one sample of a study of OX40 agonist ivuxolimab in advanced cancers. Assay used: immunoSEQ multiplex PCR; TCRdb lists only in-frame clones, some missing. Among 65,000 to 95,000 clones listed, roughly 90% were seen once. The sequenced sample was CD4+ or CD8+ T cells sorted from blood, obtained in a trial of the OX40 agonist ivuxolimab. The receptors originated from an adult with an advanced solid tumor such as melanoma, head and neck, liver or kidney cancer. CDR3s leave out the opening cysteine and the closing phenylalanine or tryptophan. Clone size is stated in some rows and not others, as once, few, many or a class when expanded.

j_gene | abundance | v_gene | CDR3aa
TRBJ1-2 | . | TRBV6-1 | ASSEVKGVYGYT
TRBJ1-6 | . | TRBV25-1 | ASSEWRANSDSPLH
TRBJ1-4 | . | TRBV5-1 | ASSLDEATKLF
TRBJ2-7 | . | TRBV11-1 | ASSLDSGAGTAYEQY
TRBJ1-1 | . | TRBV5-6 | ASSASGGTEAF
TRBJ2-5 | . | TRBV28 | ASSLSGLAGGRETQY
TRBJ2-1 | once | TRBV10-3 | AISESLSPGLRGLQF
TRBJ2-4 | . | TRBV14 | ASSQDPPPGGKNIQY
TRBJ1-1 | . | TRBV5-1 | ASSVGASSEAF
TRBJ2-7 | . | TRBV6-5 | ASSLDYLSSYEQY
TRBJ1-2 | . | TRBV5-1 | ASSLVGQNYGYT
TRBJ2-1 | . | TRBV7-6 | ASSLVTTDTYNEQF
TRBJ2-1 | . | TRBV5-1 | ASSFTSGKNEQF
TRBJ1-5 | . | TRBV7-3 | ASSLNLWGRYSNQPQH
TRBJ1-6 | few | TRBV2 | ASSALGLPMDNSPLH
TRBJ2-7 | . | TRBV5-1 | ASSLVWTGGSEQY
TRBJ2-1 | once | TRBV7-2 | ASSVSGGSSYNEQF
TRBJ2-1 | . | TRBV19 | ASSIAPGSGEQF
TRBJ2-3 | . | TRBV7-9 | ASSLARLGDTQY
TRBJ1-1 | . | TRBV5-6 | ASSSEDGRGLNTEAF
TRBJ2-7 | . | TRBV12-2 | ASRPHFAGGSTYEQY
TRBJ2-6 | . | TRBV6-5 | ASSYLSSSGANVLT
TRBJ2-7 | . | TRBV28 | ASSLFAQYEQY
TRBJ1-2 | . | TRBV6-4 | ASSPNTNYGYT
TRBJ1-2 | once | TRBV4-2 | ASSLQTGDYGYT
TRBJ2-7 | . | TRBV18 | ASSPGTGFSYEQY
TRBJ2-5 | . | TRBV5-1 | ASSAGGYQETQY
TRBJ2-3 | . | TRBV2 | ASSKGTSGRTDTQY
TRBJ2-5 | . | TRBV5-4 | ASSSGFSRETQY
TRBJ1-1 | . | TRBV18 | ASSPIRQGGWTEAF
TRBJ2-6 | . | TRBV5-1 | ASSLFSSGANVLT
TRBJ2-7 | few | TRBV6-1 | ASSNDLSGYYEQY
TRBJ2-7 | . | TRBV6-6 | ASSPSSYEQY
TRBJ1-5 | . | TRBV19 | ASSIDRQGLGQPQH
TRBJ2-5 | . | TRBV11-2 | ASSRGAQETQY
TRBJ1-3 | . | TRBV5-1 | ASSFSPTGTGNTIY
TRBJ1-4 | . | TRBV5-1 | ATTCTGTGEALGEKLF
TRBJ2-5 | . | TRBV19 | ASSILGQGEETQY
TRBJ2-5 | . | TRBV5-5 | ASSLVEGTQY
TRBJ1-2 | . | TRBV28 | ASTTGGIINYGYT
TRBJ1-3 | . | TRBV27 | ASSTGQGSGNTIY
TRBJ1-2 | . | TRBV29-1 | SVVSGNYGYT
TRBJ2-5 | . | TRBV6-1 | ASSEQGYNQETQY
TRBJ2-1 | once | TRBV25-1 | ASTRIGDRGRNEQF
TRBJ1-4 | . | TRBV9 | ASSVAPGTNEKLF